The T cell receptor (beta chain) under discussion was sequenced for a study of response to subunit inactivated influenza vaccine. Study-wide results and limits: Each seasonal influenza vaccination, the authors suggested, recruits few new T cells.

TCRdb redid the calling of the RT-PCR reads with MiXCR, one entry per CDR3 protein. Of roughly 570,000 distinct CDR3 sequences detected, over 10% appear once; the ten largest clones hold around 13%. This clonotype was picked up many times. Its target is not known. V shed 0 bases and J shed 1 base, with 4 bases lying between them. In germline, CDR1 is LGHNA, CDR2 YSLEER. This CDR3 contains 13 residues. This chain links TRBV4-3 with TRBJ2-7; D not certain. This clonotype was obtained from a man aged 50-59 years who received an inactivated influenza vaccine. Sequenced material: PBMCs from blood, taken 45 days after vaccination. CDR3 amino acids: CASSQDVSYEQYF. The CDR3 DNA reads TGCGCCAGCAGCCAAGATGTATCCTACGAGCAGTACTTC.